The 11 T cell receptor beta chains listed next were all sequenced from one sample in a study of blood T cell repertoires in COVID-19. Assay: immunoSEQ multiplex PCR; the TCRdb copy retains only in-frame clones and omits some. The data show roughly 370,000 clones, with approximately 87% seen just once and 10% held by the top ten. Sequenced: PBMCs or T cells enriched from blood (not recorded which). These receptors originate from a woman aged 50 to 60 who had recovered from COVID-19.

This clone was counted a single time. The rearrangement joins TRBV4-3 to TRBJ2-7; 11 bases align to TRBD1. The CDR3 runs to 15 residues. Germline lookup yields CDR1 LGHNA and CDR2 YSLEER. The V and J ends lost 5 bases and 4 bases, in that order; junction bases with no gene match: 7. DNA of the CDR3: TGCGCCAGCAGCACCCGGGACAGGGGGGCGTACGAGCAGTACTTC. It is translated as CASSTRDRGAYEQYF.

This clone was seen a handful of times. CDR3 sequence (DNA): TGTGCCAGCAGCGCGGGACTAGCGGGGTCGAGCACAGATACGCAGTATTTT. This gives the protein CASSAGLAGSSTDTQYF. The chain has TRBV6-4 and TRBJ2-3, with 13 bases matching TRBD2. There are 17 residues in the CDR3. Per the germline V gene, CDR1 is MRHNA and CDR2 is SNTAGT. After removal of 6 bases from V and 0 bases from J, the junction contained 6 bases not matched to a gene.

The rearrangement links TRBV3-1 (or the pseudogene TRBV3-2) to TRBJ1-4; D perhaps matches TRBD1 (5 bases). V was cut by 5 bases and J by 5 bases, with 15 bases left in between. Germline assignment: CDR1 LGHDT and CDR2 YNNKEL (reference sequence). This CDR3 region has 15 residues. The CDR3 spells CASSDPGVGNEKLFF. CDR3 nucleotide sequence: TGTGCCAGCAGCGACCCGGGGGTTGGGAATGAAAAACTGTTTTTT.

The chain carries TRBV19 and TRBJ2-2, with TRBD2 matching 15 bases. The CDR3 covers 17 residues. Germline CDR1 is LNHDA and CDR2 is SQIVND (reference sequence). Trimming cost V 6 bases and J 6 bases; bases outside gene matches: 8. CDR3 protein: CASSRTSGGGPPGELFF. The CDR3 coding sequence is TGTGCCAGTAGCAGGACTAGCGGGGGGGGACCCCCCGGGGAGCTGTTTTTT.

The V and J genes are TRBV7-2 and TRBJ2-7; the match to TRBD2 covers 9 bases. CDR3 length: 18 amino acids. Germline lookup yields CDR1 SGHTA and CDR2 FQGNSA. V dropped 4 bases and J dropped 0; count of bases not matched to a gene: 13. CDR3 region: CASSSPRAGGRSSYEQYF. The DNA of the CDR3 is TGTGCCAGCAGCTCCCCGAGGGCGGGGGGGAGAAGCTCCTACGAGCAGTACTTC.

The DNA of the CDR3 is TGTGCCAGCAGCTTAGCGGGGCGGACCTACAATGAGCAGTTCTTC. It encodes CASSLAGRTYNEQFF. The rearrangement uses TRBV7-8 and TRBJ2-1; weak D call: TRBD1 (5 bases). This CDR3 is 15 amino acids long. Trimming removed 0 bases at V and 2 bases at J, with 8 bases between. Germline values: CDR1 SGHVS, CDR2 FQNEAQ.

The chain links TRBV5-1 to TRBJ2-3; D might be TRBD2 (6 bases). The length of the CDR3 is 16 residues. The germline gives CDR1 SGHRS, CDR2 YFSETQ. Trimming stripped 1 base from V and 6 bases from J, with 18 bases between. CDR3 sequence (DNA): TGCGCCAGCAGCTTGTTCCGACTAGTTGAGGCGGATACGCAGTATTTT. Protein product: CASSLFRLVEADTQYF.

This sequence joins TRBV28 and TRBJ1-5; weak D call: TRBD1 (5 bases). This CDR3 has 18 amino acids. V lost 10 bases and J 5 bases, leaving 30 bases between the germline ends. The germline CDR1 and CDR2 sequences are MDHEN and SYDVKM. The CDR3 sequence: CATKGIFYGGGMDQPQHF. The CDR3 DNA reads TGTGCCACAAAGGGGATATTTTACGGTGGGGGGATGGATCAGCCCCAGCATTTT.

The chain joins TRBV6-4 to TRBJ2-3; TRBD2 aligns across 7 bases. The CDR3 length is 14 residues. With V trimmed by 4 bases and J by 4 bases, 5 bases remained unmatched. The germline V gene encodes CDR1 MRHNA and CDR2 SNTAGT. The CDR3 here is CASSALAAADTQYF. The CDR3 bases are TGTGCCAGCAGTGCCCTAGCGGCAGCAGATACGCAGTATTTT.

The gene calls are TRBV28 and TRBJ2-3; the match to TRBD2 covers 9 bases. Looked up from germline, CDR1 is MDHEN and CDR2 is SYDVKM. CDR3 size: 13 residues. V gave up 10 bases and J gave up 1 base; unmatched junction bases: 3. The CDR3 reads CANRLAGTDTQYF. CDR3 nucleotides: TGTGCCAACAGACTAGCGGGCACAGATACGCAGTATTTT.

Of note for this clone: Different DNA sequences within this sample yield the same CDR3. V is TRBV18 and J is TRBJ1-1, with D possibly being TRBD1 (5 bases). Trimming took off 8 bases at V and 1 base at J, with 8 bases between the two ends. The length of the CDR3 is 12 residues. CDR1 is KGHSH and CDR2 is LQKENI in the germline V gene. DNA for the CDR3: TGTGCCAGCGCCGACAGGAACACTGAAGCTTTCTTT. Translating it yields CASADRNTEAFF. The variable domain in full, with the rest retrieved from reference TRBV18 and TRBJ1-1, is NAGVMQNPRHLVRRRGQEARLRCSPMKGHSHVYWYRQLPEEGLKFMVYLQKENIIDESGMPKERFSAEFPKEGPSILRIQQVVRGDSAAYFCASADRNTEAFFGQGTRLTVV.